A single sample is the source of the 19 T cell receptor beta chains below, sequenced in a study of regulatory T cells in long-lasting Graves disease. Researchers made TCR beta libraries by using iRepertoire HTBI primers and running Arm-PCR on CDR3 regions. TCRdb processed the multiplex PCR reads anew with MiXCR; each CDR3 protein has one entry. The sample holds 400,000 to 500,000 distinct CDR3 sequences, around 20% seen once. Time point in this sample: persistent/refractory GD, antithyroid drugs over 5 years with positive TRAb. RNA extracted from PBMCs served as the sequencing template. This material consisted of peripheral blood mononuclear cells (PBMCs), taken when the disease was refractory, from a patient treated with antithyroid drugs. The receptors were sampled from a female donor with Graves disease.

This clonotype was observed a handful of times. The chain combines TRBV9 with TRBJ1-3, with D maybe TRBD1 (6 bases). V was cut by 3 bases and J by 4 bases, with 17 bases left in between. CDR3 size: 16 residues. Germline CDR1 and CDR2: SGDLS and YYNGEE. The CDR3, as DNA: TGTGCCAGCAGCGAGACAGGACCAGGGCTCGGAAACACCATATATTTT. It yields the protein CASSETGPGLGNTIYF.

This clonotype was seen repeatedly, ten times or more. This chain links TRBV28 with TRBJ1-2; 7 nucleotides agree with TRBD1. CDR1 is MDHEN, CDR2 SYDVKM, per germline. J was trimmed by 4 bases and V by 1 base; bases with no gene match: 15. This CDR3 is built from 18 residues. The CDR3 protein is CASSLSTGADRRGYGYTF. The CDR3 DNA follows: TGTGCCAGCAGTTTATCCACAGGGGCGGACAGGCGGGGCTATGGCTACACCTTC.

The rearrangement links TRBV10-3 to TRBJ2-7, with TRBD1 matching over 7 bases. Germline CDR1 is ENHRY and CDR2 is SYGVKD. V lost 2 bases to trimming and J lost 2 bases; unmatched junction nucleotides: 9. This CDR3 has 16 amino acids. The CDR3 loop is CAISEPGTVSAYEQYF. The CDR3 DNA reads TGTGCCATCAGTGAGCCGGGGACAGTTTCCGCCTACGAGCAGTACTTC.

The sample holds a few counts of this clonotype. The gene calls are TRBV11-3 and TRBJ2-7, with D hard to call. This CDR3 contains 15 residues. V lost 1 base to trimming and J lost 3 bases, with 13 bases between them. Per the germline V gene, CDR1 is SGHNT and CDR2 is YENEEA. The CDR3 sequence: CASSLGSPMYYEQYF. The CDR3 DNA reads as TGTGCCAGCAGCTTAGGGTCACCCATGTACTACGAGCAGTACTTC. The complete variable domain, with remaining parts taken from reference TRBV11-3 and TRBJ2-7, reads EAGVVQSPRYKIIEKKQPVAFWCNPISGHNTLYWYLQNLGQGPELLIRYENEEAVDDSQLPKDRFSAERLKGVDSTLKIQPAELGDSAVYLCASSLGSPMYYEQYFGPGTRLTVT.

This clonotype was observed at least ten times. This sequence joins TRBV12-3 or TRBV12-4 and TRBJ1-5, with 7 bases lining up with TRBD1. The CDR3 has 15 residues. Trimming removed 5 bases from V and 0 bases from J; junction bases left unmatched: 4. The DNA of the CDR3 is TGTGCCAGCAGTGGGACAGACTATAGCAATCAGCCCCAGCATTTT. Protein product: CASSGTDYSNQPQHF.

Worth noting for this clonotype: A much larger clone differs from this one at a single base, so this may be a read error. The gene calls are TRBV6-2 or TRBV6-3 and TRBJ2-7; D remains unclear. The CDR3 covers 16 residues. From germline, CDR1 is MNHEY and CDR2 SVGEGT. The CDR3 region is CASSYSSQSYSYGQYF. In DNA, the CDR3 is TGTGCCAGCAGTTACTCGAGTCAGAGCTACTCCTACGGGCAGTACTTC.

This clonotype was recorded many times. The chain couples TRBV20-1 to TRBJ2-7, with D unclear. Between the trimmed V and J ends, which lost 1 base and 2 bases, there was a span of 6 bases. The germline gives CDR1 DFQATT, CDR2 SNEGSKA (reference sequence). CDR3 length: 12 residues. CDR3 in amino acids: CSARAGPYEQYF. For the CDR3, the DNA is TGCAGTGCTAGAGCAGGCCCCTACGAGCAGTACTTC.

V and J are TRBV6-1 and TRBJ2-1, with D uncertain. Trimming removed 4 bases at V and 0 bases at J, with 10 bases between. The V gene's germline CDR1 is MNHNS and CDR2 SASEGT. The length of the CDR3 is 15 residues. CDR3 in DNA: TGTGCCAGCAGTGCTCATTTGAGCTCCTACAATGAGCAGTTCTTC. Protein: CASSAHLSSYNEQFF.

The sample holds a few counts of this clonotype. The chain couples TRBV7-2 to TRBJ2-5, with D unclear. Germline CDR1 is SGHTA and CDR2 is FQGNSA. The germline V and J ends were trimmed by 4 bases and 0 bases, with 15 bases remaining between them. The CDR3 covers 16 residues. CDR3 in DNA: TGTGCCAGCAGCTCTCGAGGTGACACTTACCAAGAGACCCAGTACTTC. This codes for CASSSRGDTYQETQYF.

This clonotype turned up a few times. This chain links TRBV5-1 with TRBJ2-2; D is unclear. In germline, CDR1 is SGHRS, CDR2 YFSETQ. The CDR3 sequence is 15 residues long. V was cut by 4 bases and J by 1 base, with 11 bases left in between. For the CDR3, the DNA is TGCGCCAGCAGCATCGGAGTAGAGAACACCGGGGAGCTGTTTTTT. Protein sequence: CASSIGVENTGELFF.

This clonotype was recorded at least ten times. V is TRBV20-1 and J is TRBJ1-4, with D uncertain. Germline lookup yields CDR1 DFQATT and CDR2 SNEGSKA (reference sequence). V was cut by 1 base and J by 7 bases, with 13 bases left in between. The CDR3 loop spans 14 amino acids. CDR3 amino acids: CSARVGGEFEKLFF. CDR3 bases: TGCAGTGCTAGAGTGGGTGGGGAATTTGAAAAACTGTTTTTT.

This clonotype was recorded a few times. The CDR3 DNA reads as TGTGCCAGTAGTATGGTAACAGGAGGCACCGGGGAGCTGTTTTTT. Residues: CASSMVTGGTGELFF. V is TRBV19 and J is TRBJ2-2, with D possibly being TRBD1 or TRBD2 (5 bases each). Per the germline V gene, CDR1 is LNHDA and CDR2 is SQIVND (reference sequence). V gave up 3 bases and J gave up 4 bases, with 12 bases separating them. The CDR3 is 15 amino acids.

This clonotype appeared many times. The rearrangement joins TRBV28 to TRBJ2-2, with D tentatively TRBD2 (6 bases). This CDR3 contains 18 residues. The V end was cut by 3 bases, the J end by 4 bases, with 21 bases between. CDR1 is MDHEN, CDR2 SYDVKM, per germline. The CDR3 DNA reads as TGTGCCAGCAGTTTGCGGCCCTGGGACTTGGAGGGCACCGGGGAGCTGTTTTTT. This encodes CASSLRPWDLEGTGELFF.

This clonotype has at least ten counts. This CDR3 is CASSRQGTNTEAFF. The CDR3 DNA follows: TGTGCCAGCAGTCGACAGGGGACGAACACTGAAGCTTTCTTT. The chain links TRBV27 to TRBJ1-1, with 8 positions matching TRBD1. V shed 5 bases, J shed 1 base, and the junction held 3 bases outside the gene matches. The germline V gene has CDR1 MNHEY and CDR2 SMNVEV (reference sequence). CDR3 length equals 14 residues.

The table lists this clonotype with many counts. This rearrangement joins TRBV28 to TRBJ2-2; unclear D gene. This CDR3 spans 13 amino acids. CDR1 and CDR2 (germline): MDHEN, SYDVKM. The V and J ends lost 2 bases and 4 bases respectively, with 5 bases between them. CDR3 bases: TGTGCCAGCAGTTTAGGCCTCACCGGGGAGCTGTTTTTT. Translation gives CASSLGLTGELFF.

This clonotype was found many times. The rearrangement links TRBV6-1 to TRBJ2-5; D is possibly TRBD2 (5 bases). Germline V lookup: CDR1 MNHNS, CDR2 SASEGT. Trimming stripped 6 bases from V and 5 bases from J, with 13 bases between. The CDR3 sequence is 13 residues long. CDR3 sequence (DNA): TGTGCCAGCAGATTCCGGGAAATTGAGACCCAGTACTTC. It translates to CASRFREIETQYF.

This sequence joins TRBV28 and TRBJ2-3, with 14 positions matching TRBD2. The CDR3 totals 20 residues. With 4 bases clipped from V and 0 bases from J, the junction kept 12 bases outside the gene matches. Germline CDR1 MDHEN, CDR2 SYDVKM. For the CDR3, the DNA is TGTGCCAGCAGTTCGACAGGACTAGCGGGAGGAGGAGGTAGCACAGATACGCAGTATTTT. Translated, it gives CASSSTGLAGGGGSTDTQYF.

The chain carries TRBV4-1 and TRBJ2-7, with a weak D call TRBD1 (6 bases). This CDR3 is built from 16 residues. Trimming shortened V by 1 base and J by 0 bases, and 13 bases separated the two germline ends. The germline V gene has CDR1 MGHRA and CDR2 YSYEKL. The CDR3 DNA reads as TGCGCCAGCAGCCAAGTCCAGGGGAGATCCTCCTACGAGCAGTACTTC. Encoded protein: CASSQVQGRSSYEQYF.

Ten or more counts support this clonotype. The chain uses TRBV12-3 or TRBV12-4 and TRBJ2-2, with TRBD2 identical over 7 bases. The CDR3 is made up of 17 amino acids. After removal of 7 bases from V and 1 base from J, the junction contained 12 bases not matched to a gene. The CDR3 region is CASTSPGAGVNTGELFF. The CDR3 DNA reads TGTGCCAGCACTTCTCCCGGGGCGGGAGTGAACACCGGGGAGCTGTTTTTT.